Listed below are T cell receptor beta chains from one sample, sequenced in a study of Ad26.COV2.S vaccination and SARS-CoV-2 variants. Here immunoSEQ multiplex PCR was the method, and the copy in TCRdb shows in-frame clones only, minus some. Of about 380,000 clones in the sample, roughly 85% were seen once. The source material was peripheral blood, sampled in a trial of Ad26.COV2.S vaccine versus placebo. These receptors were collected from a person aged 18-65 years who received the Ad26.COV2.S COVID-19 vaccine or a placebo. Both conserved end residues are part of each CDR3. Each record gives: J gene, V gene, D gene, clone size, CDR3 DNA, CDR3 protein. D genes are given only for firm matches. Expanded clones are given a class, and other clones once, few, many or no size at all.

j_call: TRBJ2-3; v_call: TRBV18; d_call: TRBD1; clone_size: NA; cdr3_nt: TGTGCCAGCTCACGATACGGCGGGACAGGGACCACAGATACGCAGTATTTT; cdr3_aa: CASSRYGGTGTTDTQYF
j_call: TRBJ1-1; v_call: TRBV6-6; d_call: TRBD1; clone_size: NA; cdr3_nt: TGTGCCAGCAGTTATGATCAGGGGGCTGCCGCTGAAGCTTTCTTT; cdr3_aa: CASSYDQGAAAEAFF
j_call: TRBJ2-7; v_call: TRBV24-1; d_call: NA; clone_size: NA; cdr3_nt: TGTGCCACCAGTGATCCCGCGAGAGGGGGCTACGAGCAGTACTTC; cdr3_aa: CATSDPARGGYEQYF
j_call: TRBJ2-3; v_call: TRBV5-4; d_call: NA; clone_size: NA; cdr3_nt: TGTGCCAGCAGCTTGGTCCAGGGGGGTACGCAGTATTTT; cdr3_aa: CASSLVQGGTQYF
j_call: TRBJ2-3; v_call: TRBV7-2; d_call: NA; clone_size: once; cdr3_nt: TGTGCCAGCAGCTTAGCAGCGGGTTTAACAGATACGCAGTATTTT; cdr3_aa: CASSLAAGLTDTQYF
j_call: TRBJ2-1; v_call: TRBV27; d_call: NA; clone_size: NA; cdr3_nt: TGTGCCAGCAGTTTATCCCTCCTGAACGGGGGTCATCGGTTCTTC; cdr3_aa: CASSLSLLNGGHRFF
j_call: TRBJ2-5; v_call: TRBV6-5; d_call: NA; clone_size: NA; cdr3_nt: TGTGCCAGCAGTTACTATGGAGGGGGACGCCAAGAGACCCAGTACTTC; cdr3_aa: CASSYYGGGRQETQYF
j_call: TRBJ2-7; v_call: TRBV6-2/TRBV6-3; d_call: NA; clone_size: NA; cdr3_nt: TGTGCCAGCAGTTACCTGCAGGCTCGGTACGAGCAGTACTTC; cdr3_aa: CASSYLQARYEQYF
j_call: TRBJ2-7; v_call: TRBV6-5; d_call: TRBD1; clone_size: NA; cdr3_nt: TGTGCCAGCAAAGGGACAGCCTCCTACGAGCAGTACTTC; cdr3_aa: CASKGTASYEQYF
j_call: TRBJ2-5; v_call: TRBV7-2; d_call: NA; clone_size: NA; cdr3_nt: TGTGCCAGCAGCCTGGTCCGGGAAGAGACCCAGTACTTC; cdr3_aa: CASSLVREETQYF
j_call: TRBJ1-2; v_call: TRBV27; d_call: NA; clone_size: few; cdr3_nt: TGTGCCAGCGGCAGGAACTATGGCTACACCTTC; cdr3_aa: CASGRNYGYTF
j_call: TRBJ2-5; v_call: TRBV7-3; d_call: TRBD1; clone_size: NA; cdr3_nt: TGTGCCAGCAGCCGGGACAGGGGAACAGAGACCCAGTACTTC; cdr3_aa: CASSRDRGTETQYF
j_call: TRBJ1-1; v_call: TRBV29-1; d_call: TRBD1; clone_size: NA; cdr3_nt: TGCAGCGTTGGGACAGGGGGGACTGAAGCTTTCTTT; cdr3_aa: CSVGTGGTEAFF
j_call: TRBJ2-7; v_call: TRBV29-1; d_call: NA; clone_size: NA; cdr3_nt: TGCAGCGTTGAATCGACGGACACCTACGAGCAGTACTTC; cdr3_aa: CSVESTDTYEQYF
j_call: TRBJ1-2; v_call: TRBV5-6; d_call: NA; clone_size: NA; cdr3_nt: TGTGCCAGCAGCTTGAACCAGATCCCTAACTATGGCTACACCTTC; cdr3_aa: CASSLNQIPNYGYTF
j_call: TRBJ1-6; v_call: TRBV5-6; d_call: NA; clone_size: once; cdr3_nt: TGTGCCAGCAGCTTACCGGGTAATTCACCCCTCCACTTT; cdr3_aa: CASSLPGNSPLHF
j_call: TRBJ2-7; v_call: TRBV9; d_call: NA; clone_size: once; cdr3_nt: TGTGCCAGCAGCGTAGACCTCTCCCGTAATAACGAGCAGTACTTC; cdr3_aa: CASSVDLSRNNEQYF
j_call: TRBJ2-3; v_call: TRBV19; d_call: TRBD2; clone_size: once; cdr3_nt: TGTGCCAGTAGTTTCCGACTAGCGGATACGCAGTATTTT; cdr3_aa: CASSFRLADTQYF
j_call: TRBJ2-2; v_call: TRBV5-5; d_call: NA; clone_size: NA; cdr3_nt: TGTGCCAGCAGCTTCCCCCCGGGATACACCGGGGAGCTGTTTTTT; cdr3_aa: CASSFPPGYTGELFF
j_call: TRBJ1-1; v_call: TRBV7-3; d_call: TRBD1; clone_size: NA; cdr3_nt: TGTGCCAGCAGCTTTGACAGGGGGAGGACTGAAGCTTTCTTT; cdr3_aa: CASSFDRGRTEAFF
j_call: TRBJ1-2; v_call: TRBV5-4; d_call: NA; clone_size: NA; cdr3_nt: TGTGCCAGCAGCTTGCCAGTTTCTAACTATGGCTACACCTTC; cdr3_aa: CASSLPVSNYGYTF
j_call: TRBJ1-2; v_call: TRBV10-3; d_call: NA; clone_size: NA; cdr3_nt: TGTGCCATCAGCCTAACAGGGAACGGCTACACCTTC; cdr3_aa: CAISLTGNGYTF
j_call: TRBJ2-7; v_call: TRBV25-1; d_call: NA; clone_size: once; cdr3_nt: TGTGCCAGCGAGGTTTCCTACGAGCAGTACTTC; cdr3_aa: CASEVSYEQYF
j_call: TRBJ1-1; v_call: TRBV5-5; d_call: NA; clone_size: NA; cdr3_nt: TGTGCCAGCAGCCCAAGGACAGCCATGAACACTGAAGCTTTCTTT; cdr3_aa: CASSPRTAMNTEAFF
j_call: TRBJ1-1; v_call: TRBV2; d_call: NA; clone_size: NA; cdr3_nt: TGTGCCAGCAGCAGCAGCCAATACACTGAAGCTTTCTTT; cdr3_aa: CASSSSQYTEAFF
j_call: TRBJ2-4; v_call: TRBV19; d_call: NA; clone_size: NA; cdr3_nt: TGTGCCAGTAGTGCCCAGACGGTAGCCAAAAACATTCAGTACTTC; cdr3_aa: CASSAQTVAKNIQYF
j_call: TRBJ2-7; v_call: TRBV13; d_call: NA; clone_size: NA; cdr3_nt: TGTGCCAGCAGCTTAGGCCGCTACGAGCAGTACTTC; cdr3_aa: CASSLGRYEQYF
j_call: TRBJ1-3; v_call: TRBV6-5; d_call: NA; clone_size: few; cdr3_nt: TGTGCCAGCAGCTCACTAACCTCTGGAAACACCATATATTTT; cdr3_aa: CASSSLTSGNTIYF
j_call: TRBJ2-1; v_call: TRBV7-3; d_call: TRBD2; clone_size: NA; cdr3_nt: TGTGCCAGCAGCCCACGGGGGGCTTCTAGCGGGGCGAGGGATGAGCAGTTCTTC; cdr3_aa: CASSPRGASSGARDEQFF
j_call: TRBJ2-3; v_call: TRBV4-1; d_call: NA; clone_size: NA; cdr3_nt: TGCGCCAGCAGCCAAGGCCAACAAAGGGGAGATACGCAGTATTTT; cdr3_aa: CASSQGQQRGDTQYF
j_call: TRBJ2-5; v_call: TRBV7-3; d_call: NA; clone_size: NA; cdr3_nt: TGTGCCAGCAGTTTGATAGTGGCGGAGACCCAGTACTTC; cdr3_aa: CASSLIVAETQYF
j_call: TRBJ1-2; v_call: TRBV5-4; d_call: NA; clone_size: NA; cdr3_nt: TGTGCCAGCAGCTTTATAGGGATGGACGGCTACACCTTC; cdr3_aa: CASSFIGMDGYTF
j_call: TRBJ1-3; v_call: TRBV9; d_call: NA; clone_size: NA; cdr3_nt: TGTGCCAGCAGCGTAGGGGGACTTATGACCTCTGGAAACACCATATATTTT; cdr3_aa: CASSVGGLMTSGNTIYF
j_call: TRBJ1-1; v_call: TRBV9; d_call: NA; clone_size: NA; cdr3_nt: TGTGCCAGCAGCGCCCGCATACAGGGCTCGAACACTGAAGCTTTCTTT; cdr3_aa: CASSARIQGSNTEAFF
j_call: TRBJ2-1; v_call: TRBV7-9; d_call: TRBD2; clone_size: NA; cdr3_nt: TGTGCCAGCAGCTCAACGTGGACTAGCGTAAATGAGCAGTTCTTC; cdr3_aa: CASSSTWTSVNEQFF
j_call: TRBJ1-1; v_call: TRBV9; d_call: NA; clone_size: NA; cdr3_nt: TGTGCCAGCAGCGTAGTCCCCCAGAACACTGAAGCTTTCTTT; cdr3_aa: CASSVVPQNTEAFF
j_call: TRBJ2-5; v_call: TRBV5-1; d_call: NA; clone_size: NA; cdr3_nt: TGCGCCAGCAGCTTCCTCGAGACCCAGTACTTC; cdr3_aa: CASSFLETQYF
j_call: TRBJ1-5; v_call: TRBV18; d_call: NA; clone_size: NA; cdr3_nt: TGTGCCAGCTCACCACTAGGGTTAGAACAGCCCCAGCATTTT; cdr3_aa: CASSPLGLEQPQHF
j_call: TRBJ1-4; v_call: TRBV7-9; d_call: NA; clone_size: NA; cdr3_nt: TGTGCCAGCAGCCCGCAGGGAGTGAGGGGTGAAAAACTGTTTTTT; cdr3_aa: CASSPQGVRGEKLFF
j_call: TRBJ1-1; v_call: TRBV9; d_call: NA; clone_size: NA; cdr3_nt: TGTGCCAGCAGCCGAGGGACCGGACAGACTAACACTGAAGCTTTCTTT; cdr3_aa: CASSRGTGQTNTEAFF
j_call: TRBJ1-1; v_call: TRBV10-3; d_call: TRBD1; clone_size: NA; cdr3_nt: TGTGCCATCAGTGATTTCAAGGGGGCGGGGACTGAAGCTTTCTTT; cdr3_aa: CAISDFKGAGTEAFF